These 20 T cell receptor beta chains came from one sample sequenced in a study of T cells in Graves' hyperthyroidism and ophthalmopathy. Researchers took RNA transcripts and amplified the TCR beta CDR3 regions from them. The HTBI primer set was used in a first-round RT-PCR of the TCR CDR3. TCRdb re-called the multiplex PCR reads with MiXCR, one entry per CDR3 protein. This table holds hundreds of thousands of distinct CDR3 sequences, about 17% found once. The sample taken for sequencing was blood. Source of these receptors: a woman aged 30 to 39 with Graves' hyperthyroidism.

Worth noting for this clonotype: An end of the junction does not agree with germline; a read error may underlie this. The chain recombines TRBV5-1 with TRBJ2-1; 7 positions match TRBD2. This CDR3 is 17 amino acids long. The germline V gene has CDR1 SGHRS and CDR2 YFSETQ. CDR3 in amino acids: CASSLITRVGDYNEQVF. CDR3 DNA: TGTGCCAGCAGCCTGATAACAAGGGTTGGGGACTACAATGAGCAGGTCTTC.

V gene TRBV19 combines with J gene TRBJ2-1; 9 bases align to TRBD2. CDR1 and CDR2 from the germline V gene are LNHDA and SQIVND (reference sequence). Trimming took 7 bases from V and 10 from J; bases not matched to a gene: 17. The CDR3 consists of 16 residues. The CDR3 here is CASTLNLREGLREQFF. CDR3 nucleotides: TGTGCCAGTACCCTGAACTTGCGGGAGGGCCTACGGGAGCAGTTCTTC.

The rearrangement uses TRBV4-2 and TRBJ1-3; D is unclear. CDR3 length equals 15 residues. Germline V lookup: CDR1 LGHNA, CDR2 YNFKEQ. V lost 0 bases and J lost 8, with 14 bases in between. Here the CDR3 DNA reads TGTGCCAGCAGCCAAGAGGTTGGAGGACGTGACACCATATATTTT. It is translated as CASSQEVGGRDTIYF.

This clonotype has just a few counts. The J gene is TRBJ1-1, the V gene TRBV6-1; no firm D call. Germline CDR1 and CDR2: MNHNS and SASEGT. Trimming took 8 bases from V and 7 from J, leaving 11 bases between them. The CDR3 spans 11 residues. The CDR3 protein is CASLWGGEAFF. The DNA for the CDR3 is TGTGCCAGCTTATGGGGAGGTGAAGCTTTCTTT.

This clonotype has just a few counts. This chain links TRBV11-2 with TRBJ2-7, with D possibly TRBD2 on 7 matching bases. The V end was cut by 5 bases, the J end by 6 bases, with 20 bases between. The CDR3 has 15 residues. CDR1 is SGHAT and CDR2 is FQNNGV in the germline V gene. In nucleotides, the CDR3 is TGTGCCAGCAGCCCCGGGGCGGGCGGGGGCTCCGAGCAGTACTTC. It specifies CASSPGAGGGSEQYF. The complete variable domain, with remaining parts taken from reference TRBV11-2 and TRBJ2-7, reads EAGVAQSPRYKIIEKRQSVAFWCNPISGHATLYWYQQILGQGPKLLIQFQNNGVVDDSQLPKDRFSAERLKGVDSTLKIQPAKLEDSAVYLCASSPGAGGGSEQYFGPGTRLTVT.

Many counts were recorded for this clonotype. The chain has TRBV28 and TRBJ2-4; D may be TRBD1 (5 bases). The ends were cut back, 4 bases at V and 6 bases at J, with 16 bases in the middle. CDR1 is MDHEN and CDR2 is SYDVKM in the germline V gene. The CDR3 loop spans 15 amino acids. This CDR3 reads CASSSQGFRANIQYF. CDR3 nucleotides: TGTGCCAGCAGTTCTCAGGGTTTTCGGGCAAACATTCAGTACTTC.

In its sample, this clonotype was seen many times. The chain couples TRBV12-3 or TRBV12-4 to TRBJ1-1, with D perhaps matching TRBD1 (5 bases). Between the trimmed V and J ends, which lost 3 bases and 0 bases, there was a span of 11 bases. CDR3 size: 15 residues. The CDR3 DNA is TGTGCCAGCAGTTTGGACACGACCGTGAACACTGAAGCTTTCTTT. Its protein product is CASSLDTTVNTEAFF.

This clonotype came up a few times. The chain carries TRBV30 and TRBJ2-5; D possibly matches TRBD1 or TRBD2 (5 bases each). The length of the CDR3 is 14 residues. Trimming left V 0 bases short and J 5 bases short, with 13 bases between. Germline CDR1 and CDR2: GTSNPN and SVGIG (reference sequence). CDR3 in DNA: TGTGCCTGGAGTGTACTGAGGGGCGGGGAGACCCAGTACTTC. Its translation is CAWSVLRGGETQYF.

There are many counts of this clonotype. The V call is TRBV20-1, the J call TRBJ2-3, with 7 bases matching TRBD2. V trimming: 0 bases; J trimming: 3 bases; junction bases outside the gene matches: 9. The length of the CDR3 is 16 residues. Germline V CDR1 and CDR2: DFQATT, SNEGSKA (reference sequence). The CDR3 region has the DNA TGCAGTGCTAGAGATGCGTATGGCGGGAGTACAGATACGCAGTATTTT. Translation gives CSARDAYGGSTDTQYF.

This clonotype was recorded many times. The chain couples TRBV5-1 to TRBJ1-4; the D gene is possibly TRBD1 (6 bases). This CDR3 contains 15 residues. Between the trimmed V and J ends, which lost 0 bases and 3 bases, there was a span of 9 bases. Germline-derived CDR1 and CDR2 are SGHRS and YFSETQ. The CDR3 sequence: CASSLASGANEKLFF. Written as DNA, the CDR3 is TGCGCCAGCAGCTTGGCGTCAGGGGCTAATGAAAAACTGTTTTTT. The full variable domain, rest sourced from reference TRBV5-1 and TRBJ1-4, is KAGVTQTPRYLIKTRGQQVTLSCSPISGHRSVSWYQQTPGQGLQFLFEYFSETQRNKGNFPGRFSGRQFSNSRSEMNVSTLELGDSALYLCASSLASGANEKLFFGSGTQLSVL.

The table lists this clonotype with many counts. The chain joins TRBV7-2 to TRBJ2-5; TRBD2 aligns across 8 bases. The V and J ends lost 6 bases and 2 bases, in that order; junction bases with no gene match: 8. CDR3 length: 15 amino acids. Germline lookup yields CDR1 SGHTA and CDR2 FQGNSA. The CDR3: CASSFTVAGQETQYF. As DNA, the CDR3 is TGTGCCAGCAGTTTCACCGTAGCGGGACAAGAGACCCAGTACTTC. The complete variable domain, with remaining parts taken from reference TRBV7-2 and TRBJ2-5, reads GAGVSQSPSNKVTEKGKDVELRCDPISGHTALYWYRQSLGQGLEFLIYFQGNSAPDKSGLPSDRFSAERTGGSVSTLTIQRTQQEDSAVYLCASSFTVAGQETQYFGPGTRLLVL.

This clonotype was counted many times. The chain joins TRBV20-1 to TRBJ2-7; no reliable D call. Germline V gene data show CDR1 as DFQATT and CDR2 as SNEGSKA (reference sequence). V lost 4 bases and J lost 6, with 10 bases in between. This CDR3 is built from 11 residues. The CDR3 region has the DNA TGCAGTGCTACGGACGGTGGCGAGCAGTACTTC. Its translation is CSATDGGEQYF.

A few counts support this clonotype. The rearrangement uses TRBV2 and TRBJ2-1, with 10 bases identical to TRBD2. After removal of 1 base from V and 11 bases from J, the junction contained 5 bases not matched to a gene. Germline CDR1 is SNHLY and CDR2 is FYNNEI. The CDR3 consists of 14 residues. The chain's CDR3 is CASSEGVAGGKQFF. The CDR3 nucleotides read TGTGCCAGCAGTGAAGGGGTAGCGGGAGGCAAGCAGTTCTTC.

This sequence joins TRBV20-1 and TRBJ1-2; no clear D. Germline-derived CDR1 and CDR2 are DFQATT and SNEGSKA (reference sequence). With 6 bases removed from V and 6 bases from J, the gap between germline ends came to 11 bases. The CDR3 length is 11 residues. The CDR3 DNA follows: TGCAGTGCGCCAGAGCTTGATGGCTACACCTTC. Translating gives CSAPELDGYTF.

This clonotype was detected only a few times. The chain joins TRBV15 to TRBJ1-6; D is unclear. The CDR3 runs 14 residues. Germline V gives CDR1 LNHNV, CDR2 YYDKDF (reference sequence). V shed 0 bases and J shed 13 bases, with 13 bases lying between them. This CDR3 reads CATSRDRGPMPLHF. The CDR3 DNA is TGTGCCACCAGCAGAGATCGAGGACCGATGCCCCTCCACTTT.

This clonotype was observed at least ten times. This chain connects TRBV7-2 to TRBJ2-5, with TRBD2 matching 14 bases. This CDR3 region has 18 residues. V shed 0 bases, J shed 1 base, and the junction held 4 bases outside the gene matches. Germline V gene lookup returns CDR1 SGHTA and CDR2 FQGNSA. The CDR3 coding sequence is TGTGCCAGCAGCTTAGCCCGACTAGCGGGAGGGGGCCAAGAGACCCAGTACTTC. It specifies CASSLARLAGGGQETQYF.

In this sample, this clonotype turned up a few times. The chain employs TRBV29-1 and TRBJ2-7; perhaps TRBD2 as D (6 bases). Deletions cut 7 bases from V and 1 base from J, with 11 bases between. Germline V gene lookup returns CDR1 SQVTM and CDR2 ANQGSEA. CDR3 length: 12 residues. CDR3 residues: CSGSGDSYEQYF. The DNA for the CDR3 is TGCAGCGGGTCGGGGGATTCCTACGAGCAGTACTTC.

The chain joins TRBV5-6 to TRBJ2-1; D is possibly TRBD1 (5 bases). Trimming left V 4 bases short and J 6 bases short, with 11 bases between. The CDR3 contains 13 residues. From germline, CDR1 is SGHDT and CDR2 YYEEEE. The CDR3 nucleotides are TGTGCCAGCAGCGTCAGGGTTAGCAATGAGCAGTTCTTC. Its translation is CASSVRVSNEQFF.

This clonotype was detected ten times or more. The chain is built from TRBV11-2 and TRBJ2-1; TRBD1 matches at 7 bases. The junction had 5 bases not matched to a gene; V was cut back by 4 bases and J by 2 bases. Germline lookup yields CDR1 SGHAT and CDR2 FQNNGV. The CDR3 has 15 residues. The CDR3 coding sequence is TGTGCCAGCAGCTCCCTGACAGGGCCCTACAATGAGCAGTTCTTC. Amino acids: CASSSLTGPYNEQFF.

Remarks on this clonotype: One junction end does not reproduce the germline sequence, and a read error may be involved. The gene calls are TRBV11-1 and TRBJ2-1, with 7 bases that match TRBD1. CDR1 and CDR2 from the germline V gene are SGHAT and FQDESV (reference sequence). The CDR3 runs to 17 residues. The CDR3 protein is CASSRPTVGGRFNEEFF. In DNA, the CDR3 is TGTGCCAGCAGCCGTCCTACGGTAGGGGGCCGCTTCAATGAGGAGTTCTTC.